This T cell receptor (beta chain) emerged from a study of response to subunit inactivated influenza vaccine. Study findings and constraints: That few new T cells are recruited by each seasonal influenza vaccination was the authors' suggestion.

TCRdb used MiXCR to reprocess the RT-PCR reads, holding one entry per CDR3 protein. The table shows about 540,000 distinct CDR3 sequences, with roughly 23% occurring only once. J was trimmed by 1 base and V by 4 bases; bases with no gene match: 6. This CDR3 spans 17 amino acids. Germline CDR1 is DFQATT and CDR2 is SNEGSKA (reference sequence). Concerning this clonotype: The antigen remains unidentified.

These data are also associated with another study on T cells expressing NK-cell markers. That report adds: Production of TCR beta cDNA relied on 5'RACE template switching with UMIs.

This rearrangement joins TRBV20-1 to TRBJ2-4, with 14 bases fitting TRBD2. The source is a man aged 50 or older who received an inactivated influenza vaccine. The specimen comprised CD4+ T cells sorted from PBMCs, sampled about 13 days after vaccination. CDR3: CSATGTSGSGAKNIQYF. The CDR3 coding sequence is TGCAGTGCTACGGGGACTAGCGGGAGTGGGGCCAAAAACATTCAGTACTTC.